Shown below are 5 T cell receptor beta chains from a single sample sequenced in a study of T cell changes during pregnancy in multiple sclerosis. Produced via immunoSEQ multiplex PCR; TCRdb's table is partial and in-frame only. The sample records some 120,000 clones, roughly 90% being singletons. Here the sequenced sample was peripheral blood, taken in the third trimester of pregnancy. These receptors all come from a female donor with multiple sclerosis, enrolled in a pregnancy study.

This chain connects TRBV28 to TRBJ1-1; 7 bases line up with TRBD1. V shed 5 bases and J 4 bases; nucleotides not matched to a gene: 10. This CDR3 has 15 amino acids. The germline V gene encodes CDR1 MDHEN and CDR2 SYDVKM. CDR3 sequence (DNA): TGTGCCAGCAGTCCATCGACAGGGTGGTCCACTGAAGCTTTCTTT. This translates into CASSPSTGWSTEAFF.

V gene TRBV12-5 combines with J gene TRBJ2-1; TRBD2 agrees at 15 bases. Per germline, CDR1 LGHNT and CDR2 FRNRAP. This CDR3 is built from 16 residues. With 6 bases clipped from V and 8 bases from J, the junction kept 8 bases outside the gene matches. CDR3 loop: CASGRGLAGGHDEQFF. The CDR3 DNA reads as TGTGCTAGTGGCCGCGGACTAGCGGGGGGGCATGATGAGCAGTTCTTC. The whole variable domain, filled in from reference TRBV12-5 and TRBJ2-1, reads DARVTQTPRHKVTEMGQEVTMRCQPILGHNTVFWYRQTMMQGLELLAYFRNRAPLDDSGMPKDRFSAEMPDATLATLKIQPSEPRDSAVYFCASGRGLAGGHDEQFFGPGTRLTVL.

The rearrangement joins TRBV5-1 to TRBJ1-2; no clear D. Trimming left V 0 bases short and J 8 bases short, with 17 bases between. Germline V gives CDR1 SGHRS, CDR2 YFSETQ. The CDR3 totals 15 residues. This CDR3 is CASSLEPNHLGGYTF. CDR3 DNA sequence: TGCGCCAGCAGCTTGGAACCGAACCATCTAGGAGGCTACACCTTC.

The chain links TRBV9 to TRBJ2-7; 8 bases agree with TRBD2. V shed 4 bases and J 6 bases; nucleotides not matched to a gene: 12. Germline assignment: CDR1 SGDLS and CDR2 YYNGEE. The CDR3 runs 15 residues. CDR3 region: CASSPTGGAGGEQYF. CDR3 sequence (DNA): TGTGCCAGCAGCCCGACGGGGGGGGCGGGAGGCGAGCAGTACTTC.

This clone was seen a single time. The CDR3 reads CASSVATGDGEVSGANVLTF. CDR3 bases: TGTGCCAGCAGCGTAGCTACAGGGGACGGGGAAGTCTCTGGGGCCAACGTCCTGACTTTC. The rearrangement links TRBV9 to TRBJ2-6; 7 bases are shared with TRBD1. The V and J ends lost 0 bases and 0 bases, in that order; junction bases with no gene match: 12. The CDR3 spans 20 residues. Germline values: CDR1 SGDLS, CDR2 YYNGEE.